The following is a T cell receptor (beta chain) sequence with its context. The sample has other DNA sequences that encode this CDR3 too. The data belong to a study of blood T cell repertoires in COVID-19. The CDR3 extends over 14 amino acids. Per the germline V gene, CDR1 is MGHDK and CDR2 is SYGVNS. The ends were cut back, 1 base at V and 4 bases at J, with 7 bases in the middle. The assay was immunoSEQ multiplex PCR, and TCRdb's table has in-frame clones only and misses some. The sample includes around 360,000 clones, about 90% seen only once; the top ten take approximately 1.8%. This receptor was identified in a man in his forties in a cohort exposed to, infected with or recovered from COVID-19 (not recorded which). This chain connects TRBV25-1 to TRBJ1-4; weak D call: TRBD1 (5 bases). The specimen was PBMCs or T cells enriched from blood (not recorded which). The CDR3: CASSESGINEKLFF. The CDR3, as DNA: TGTGCCAGCAGTGAATCAGGGATTAATGAAAAACTGTTTTTT.